This T cell receptor (beta chain) appears in the sequencing data of a study of cytomegalovirus exposure and HLA in healthy donors. This CDR3 has 14 amino acids. V shed 5 bases and J shed 0 bases, with 10 bases lying between them. CDR1 is PRHDT and CDR2 is FYEKMQ in the germline V gene (reference sequence). Primers: 60 Vbeta forward and 13 Jbeta reverse. Produced via immunoSEQ multiplex PCR; TCRdb's table is partial and in-frame only. The table records 100,000 to 150,000 clones, about 80% of them present only once. V and J are TRBV13 and TRBJ2-5, with a tentative D call TRBD1 (6 bases). Material: PBMCs. The source is a woman aged 40 to 55 in good health and CMV-seronegative. In DNA, the CDR3 is TGTGCCAGCAGCCGAAGGGGGAACCAAGAGACCCAGTACTTC. As protein: CASSRRGNQETQYF. Based on the CDR3 plus reference TRBV13 and TRBJ2-5, the full variable domain is AAGVIQSPRHLIKEKRETATLKCYPIPRHDTVYWYQQGPGQDPQFLISFYEKMQSDKGSIPDRFSAQQFSDYHSELNMSSLELGDSALYFCASSRRGNQETQYFGPGTRLLVL.